This TCR beta chain is drawn from a study of T cells after yellow fever vaccination. On the study more broadly: SMART-Seq v4 Ultra Low Input prepared libraries from low-cell fractions. Overall study results and limits: Within FACS-sorted repertoires, abundant clonotypes contaminating from the bulk population could be present. Among primary-vaccination clones, most reappeared after the booster, at approximately 97% for CD4 and 85% to 90% for CD8.

Germline V lookup: CDR1 SGDLS, CDR2 YYNGEE. V shed 0 bases and J shed 4 bases, with 8 bases lying between them. CDR3 length equals 14 residues. Conversion of TCR transcripts into cDNA relied on 5'RACE template switching, which added a universal primer site and UMIs. TCRdb fed the 5' RACE reads into MiXCR, producing one record per CDR3 protein. The sample holds about 85,000 distinct CDR3 sequences; 10% to 15% are singletons and the top ten take 20% to 25%. The sample holds a few counts of this clonotype. This material consisted of CD8+ T cells not binding an NS4B(214-222) dextramer, sorted from PBMCs, taken approximately 22 days after the first yellow fever vaccination. This clonotype was obtained from a man younger than 35 who received the YFV17D yellow fever vaccine. This chain joins TRBV9 and TRBJ2-1, with D tentatively TRBD2 (5 bases). The CDR3 DNA sequence: TGTGCCAGCAGCGTAGAGGGAGTGTACAATGAGCAGTTCTTC. Encoded protein: CASSVEGVYNEQFF.